This T cell receptor (beta chain) was retrieved from a study of metastatic and nonmetastatic thyroid tumors. Study summary: Peripheral blood and tumor or nodule samples from malignant and benign thyroid patients were compared. Regarding the study as a whole: Significantly greater TCR beta diversity was reportedly found in malignant thyroid tumors than in benign nodules (in blood and tumor).

Authors' analysis steps: Using the CDR3 differences seen across clinicopathological groups, the authors built a distant-metastasis classifier for papillary thyroid cancer, which was meant to discriminate distant-metastatic patients. With MiXCR, TCRdb called clones anew from the PCR reads. The V and J calls come from TCRdb's annotation, not from the publication. The table lists around 10,000 clones, approximately 30% of them singletons. Before thyroid surgery, none of the patients had received any treatment. With respect to this clone: Its specificity is unknown.

Germline V gene data show CDR1 as MNHNS and CDR2 as SASEGT. The CDR3 has 8 residues. Trimming took 7 bases from V and 5 from J, leaving 0 bases between them. The chain uses TRBV6-1 and TRBJ2-7, with no clear D. Sequenced material: tumor tissue. The TCR was taken from a male donor with papillary thyroid cancer or a benign thyroid nodule (not recorded which). Some clones in this sample may be carry-over from other donors' samples. The CDR3 DNA sequence: TGTGCCAGCAACGAGCAGTACTTC. Its translation: CASNEQYF.